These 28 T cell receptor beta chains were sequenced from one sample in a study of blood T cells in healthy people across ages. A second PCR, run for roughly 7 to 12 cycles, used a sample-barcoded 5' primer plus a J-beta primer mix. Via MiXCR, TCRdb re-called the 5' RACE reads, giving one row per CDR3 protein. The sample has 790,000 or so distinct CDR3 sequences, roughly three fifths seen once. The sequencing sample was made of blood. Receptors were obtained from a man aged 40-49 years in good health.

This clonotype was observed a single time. For the CDR3, the DNA is TGCAGTGCCCAACAATTGGGCAGGTCGAACACTGAAGCTTTCTTT. Its translation: CSAQQLGRSNTEAFF. The V call is TRBV20-1, the J call TRBJ1-1; the D is unclear. The CDR3 totals 15 residues. Germline V CDR1 and CDR2: DFQATT, SNEGSKA (reference sequence). V shed 6 bases and J shed 1 base, with 18 bases lying between them.

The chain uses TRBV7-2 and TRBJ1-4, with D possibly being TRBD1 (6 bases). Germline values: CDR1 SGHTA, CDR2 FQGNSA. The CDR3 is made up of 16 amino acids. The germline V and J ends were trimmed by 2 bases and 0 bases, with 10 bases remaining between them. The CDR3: CASSLRWTATNEKLFF. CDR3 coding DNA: TGTGCCAGCAGCTTAAGGTGGACAGCAACTAATGAAAAACTGTTTTTT.

The CDR3 protein is CASSPQTGGAAGGYTF. In DNA form, the CDR3 reads TGTGCCAGCAGCCCCCAAACAGGGGGCGCGGCGGGTGGTTACACCTTC. The rearrangement links TRBV9 to TRBJ1-2; TRBD1 agrees at 9 bases. Germline trimming cut 4 bases from V and 11 bases from J; bases unmatched to any gene: 18. CDR3 length: 16 residues. Per the germline V gene, CDR1 is SGDLS and CDR2 is YYNGEE.

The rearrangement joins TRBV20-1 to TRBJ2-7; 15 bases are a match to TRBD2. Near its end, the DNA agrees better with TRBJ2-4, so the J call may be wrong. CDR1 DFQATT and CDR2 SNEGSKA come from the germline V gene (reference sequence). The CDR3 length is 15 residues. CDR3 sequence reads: CSASPPGLAGGIQYF. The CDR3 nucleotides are TGCAGTGCTAGCCCCCCGGGACTAGCGGGAGGCATTCAGTACTTC.

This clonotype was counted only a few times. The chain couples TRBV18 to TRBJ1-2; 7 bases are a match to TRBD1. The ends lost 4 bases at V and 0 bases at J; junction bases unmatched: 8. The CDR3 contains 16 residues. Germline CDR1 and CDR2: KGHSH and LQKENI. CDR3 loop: CASSLKGAPPNYGYTF. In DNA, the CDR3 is TGTGCCAGCTCACTGAAGGGGGCACCTCCTAACTATGGCTACACCTTC.

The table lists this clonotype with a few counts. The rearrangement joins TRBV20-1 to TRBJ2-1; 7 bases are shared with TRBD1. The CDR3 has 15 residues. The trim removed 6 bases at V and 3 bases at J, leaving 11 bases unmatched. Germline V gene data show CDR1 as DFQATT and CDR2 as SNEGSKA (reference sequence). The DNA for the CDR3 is TGCAGTGCCCGTTATCCAGGGGGTATCTACAATGAGCAGTTCTTC. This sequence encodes CSARYPGGIYNEQFF.

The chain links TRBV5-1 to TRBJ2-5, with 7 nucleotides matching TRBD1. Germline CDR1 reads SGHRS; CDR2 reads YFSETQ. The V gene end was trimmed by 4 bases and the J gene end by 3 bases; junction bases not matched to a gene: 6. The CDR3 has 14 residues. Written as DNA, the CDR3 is TGCGCCAGCAGCACGACAGGGTCCGAAGAGACCCAGTACTTC. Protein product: CASSTTGSEETQYF.

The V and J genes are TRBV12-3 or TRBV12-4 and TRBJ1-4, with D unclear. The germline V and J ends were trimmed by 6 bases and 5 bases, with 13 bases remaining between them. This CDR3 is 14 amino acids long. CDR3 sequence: CASRVGPGNEKLFF. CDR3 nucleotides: TGTGCCAGCAGGGTCGGCCCAGGAAATGAAAAACTGTTTTTT.

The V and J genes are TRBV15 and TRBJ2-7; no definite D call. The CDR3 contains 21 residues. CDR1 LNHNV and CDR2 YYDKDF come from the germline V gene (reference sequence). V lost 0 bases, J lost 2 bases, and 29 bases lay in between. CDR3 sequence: CATSRDLPRRWTSRPTYEQYF. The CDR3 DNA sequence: TGTGCCACCAGCAGAGATCTCCCCCGTCGGTGGACGAGCAGGCCAACCTACGAGCAGTACTTC.

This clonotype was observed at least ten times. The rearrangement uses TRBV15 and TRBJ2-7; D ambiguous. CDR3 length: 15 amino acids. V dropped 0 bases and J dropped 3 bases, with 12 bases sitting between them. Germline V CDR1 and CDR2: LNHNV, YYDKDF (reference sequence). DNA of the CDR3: TGTGCCACCAGCAGAGATCAACCGGAAGACTACGAGCAGTACTTC. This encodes CATSRDQPEDYEQYF.

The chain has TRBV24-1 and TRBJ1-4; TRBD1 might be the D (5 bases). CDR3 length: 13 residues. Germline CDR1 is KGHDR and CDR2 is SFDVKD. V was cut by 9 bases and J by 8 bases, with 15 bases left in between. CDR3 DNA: TGTGCCACCCAAGGCATGGGGGGAGAAAAACTGTTTTTT. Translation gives CATQGMGGEKLFF.

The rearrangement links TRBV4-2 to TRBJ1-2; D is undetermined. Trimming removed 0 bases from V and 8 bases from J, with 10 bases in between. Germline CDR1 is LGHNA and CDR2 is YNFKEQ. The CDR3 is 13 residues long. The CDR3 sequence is CASSQDLSFGYTF. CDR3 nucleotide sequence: TGTGCCAGCAGCCAAGATCTGAGTTTCGGCTACACCTTC.

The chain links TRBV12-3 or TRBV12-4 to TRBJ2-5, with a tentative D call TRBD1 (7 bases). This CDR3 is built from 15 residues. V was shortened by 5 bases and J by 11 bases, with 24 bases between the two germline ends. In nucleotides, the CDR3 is TGTGCCAGCAGTCGAACAGGGGAGGCACACAATGAGCAGTACTTC. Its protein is CASSRTGEAHNEQYF.

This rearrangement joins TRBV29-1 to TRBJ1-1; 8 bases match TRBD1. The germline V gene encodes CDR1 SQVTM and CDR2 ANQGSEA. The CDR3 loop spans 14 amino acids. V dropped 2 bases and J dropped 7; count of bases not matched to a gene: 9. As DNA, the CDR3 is TGCAGCGTTGAATACGTGGCAGGGGGCTTTGAAGCTTTCTTT. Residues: CSVEYVAGGFEAFF.

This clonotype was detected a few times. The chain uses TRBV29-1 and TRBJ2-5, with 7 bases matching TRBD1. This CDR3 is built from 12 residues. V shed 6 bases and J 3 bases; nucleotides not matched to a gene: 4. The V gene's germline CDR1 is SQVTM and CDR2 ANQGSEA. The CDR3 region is CSVAGTEETQYF. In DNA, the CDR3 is TGCAGCGTAGCCGGGACAGAAGAGACCCAGTACTTC.

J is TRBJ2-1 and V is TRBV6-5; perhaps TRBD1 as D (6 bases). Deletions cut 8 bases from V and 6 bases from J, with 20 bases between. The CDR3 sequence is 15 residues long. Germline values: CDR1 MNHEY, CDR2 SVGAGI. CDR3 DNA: TGTGCCAGCCAGGGGAGCAGGCAGGGACGCAATGAGCAGTTCTTC. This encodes CASQGSRQGRNEQFF.

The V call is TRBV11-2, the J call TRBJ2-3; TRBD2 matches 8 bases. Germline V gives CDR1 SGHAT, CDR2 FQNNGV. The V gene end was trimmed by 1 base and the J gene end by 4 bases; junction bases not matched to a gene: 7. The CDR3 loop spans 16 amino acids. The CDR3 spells CASSLVSSGRPDTQYF. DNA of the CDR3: TGTGCCAGCAGCTTAGTGTCTAGCGGGCGCCCAGATACGCAGTATTTT.

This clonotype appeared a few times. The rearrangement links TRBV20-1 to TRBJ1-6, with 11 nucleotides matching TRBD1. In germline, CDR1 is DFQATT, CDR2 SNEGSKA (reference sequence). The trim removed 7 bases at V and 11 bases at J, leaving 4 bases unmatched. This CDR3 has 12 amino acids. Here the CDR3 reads CSVGTGGTPLHF. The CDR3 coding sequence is TGCAGTGTAGGGACAGGGGGGACACCCCTCCACTTT.

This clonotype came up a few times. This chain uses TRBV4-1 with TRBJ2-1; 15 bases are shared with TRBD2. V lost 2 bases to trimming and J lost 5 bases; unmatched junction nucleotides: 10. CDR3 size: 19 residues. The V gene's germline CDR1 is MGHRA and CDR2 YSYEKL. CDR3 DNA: TGCGCCAGCAGCCAACTAGGACTAGCGGGAGGGCCCAGGGACAATGAGCAGTTCTTC. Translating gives CASSQLGLAGGPRDNEQFF.

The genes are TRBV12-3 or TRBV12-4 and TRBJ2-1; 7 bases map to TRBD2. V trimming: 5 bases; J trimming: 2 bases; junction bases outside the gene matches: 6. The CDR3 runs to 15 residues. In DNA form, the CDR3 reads TGTGCCAGCAGTCCTCCGGGACTACCCTACAATGAGCAGTTCTTC. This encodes CASSPPGLPYNEQFF.

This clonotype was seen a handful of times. CDR3 residues: CSVGDRGPYGYTF. The DNA for the CDR3 is TGCAGCGTTGGGGACAGGGGCCCCTATGGCTACACCTTC. The rearrangement links TRBV29-1 to TRBJ1-2, with 10 bases identical to TRBD1. Germline lookup yields CDR1 SQVTM and CDR2 ANQGSEA. The V and J ends lost 4 bases and 4 bases, in that order; junction bases with no gene match: 3. CDR3 length: 13 residues.

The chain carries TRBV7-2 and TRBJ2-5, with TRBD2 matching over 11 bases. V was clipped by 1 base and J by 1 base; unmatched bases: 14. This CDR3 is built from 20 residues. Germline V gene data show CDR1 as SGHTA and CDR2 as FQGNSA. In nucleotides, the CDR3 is TGTGCCAGCAGCTTAGTGAGGGGGTCCACTAGCGGGGGATGCCAAGAGACCCAGTACTTC. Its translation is CASSLVRGSTSGGCQETQYF.

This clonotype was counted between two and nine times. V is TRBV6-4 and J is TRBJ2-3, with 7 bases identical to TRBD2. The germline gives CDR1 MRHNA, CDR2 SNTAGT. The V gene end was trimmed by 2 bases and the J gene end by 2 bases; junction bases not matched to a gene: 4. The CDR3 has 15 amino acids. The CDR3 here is CASSDGLGDTDTQYF. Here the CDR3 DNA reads TGTGCCAGCAGTGACGGACTAGGGGACACAGATACGCAGTATTTT.

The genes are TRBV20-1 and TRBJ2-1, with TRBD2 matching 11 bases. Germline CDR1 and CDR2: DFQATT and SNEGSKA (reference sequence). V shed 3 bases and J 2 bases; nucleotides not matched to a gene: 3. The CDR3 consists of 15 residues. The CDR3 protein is CSARATSGTYNEQFF. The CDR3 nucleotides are TGCAGTGCTAGGGCGACTAGCGGGACCTACAATGAGCAGTTCTTC.

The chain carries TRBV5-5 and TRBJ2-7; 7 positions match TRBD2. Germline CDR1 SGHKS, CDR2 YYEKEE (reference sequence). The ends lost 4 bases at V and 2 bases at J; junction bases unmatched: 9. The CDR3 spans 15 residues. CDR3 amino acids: CASSNSGQDPYEQYF. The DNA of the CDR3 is TGTGCCAGCAGCAATAGCGGGCAAGACCCCTACGAGCAGTACTTC.

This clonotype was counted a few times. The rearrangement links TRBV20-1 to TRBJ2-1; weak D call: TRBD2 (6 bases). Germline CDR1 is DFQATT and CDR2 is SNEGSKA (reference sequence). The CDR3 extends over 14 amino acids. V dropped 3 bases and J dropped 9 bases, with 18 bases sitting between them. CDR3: CSASPRDSLGEQFF. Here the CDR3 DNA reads TGCAGTGCTAGTCCCCGGGACTCCTTGGGTGAGCAGTTCTTC.

DNA for the CDR3: TGTGCCAGCAGTGCCCCCCCCTGGGGAGAGACCCAGTACTTC. Translating gives CASSAPPWGETQYF. The rearrangement uses TRBV12-3 or TRBV12-4 and TRBJ2-4; D uncertain. TRBJ2-5 explains the end of the DNA better; the J call may be wrong. This CDR3 has 14 residues.

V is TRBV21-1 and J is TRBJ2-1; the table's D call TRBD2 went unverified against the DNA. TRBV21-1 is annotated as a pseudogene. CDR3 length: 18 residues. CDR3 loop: CASSYKSGTRPTANEQFF. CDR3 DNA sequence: TGTGCCAGCAGCTACAAAAGCGGGACGCGTCCCACCGCGAATGAGCAGTTCTTC.